The text below deals with one TCR beta chain. This record comes from a study of identical twins. The germline CDR1 and CDR2 sequences are SGHDT and YYEEEE. The V and J ends lost 3 bases and 6 bases respectively, with 15 bases between them. CDR3 length: 15 residues. TCRdb recomputed calls from the 5' RACE reads with MiXCR, one row per CDR3 protein. The table records about 530,000 distinct CDR3 sequences, 20% to 25% of them present only once. The sample also formed part of further work on yellow fever vaccine responses in identical twins.

The chain couples TRBV5-6 to TRBJ2-2; TRBD1 might be the D (6 bases). This clonotype originated in a woman younger than 35 in good health. Sequenced material: CD4+ T cells sorted from blood. The CDR3 spells CASSSGQGLAGELFF. CDR3 sequence (DNA): TGTGCCAGCAGCTCGGGCCAGGGGCTCGCCGGGGAGCTGTTTTTT.